This T cell receptor (beta chain) was profiled in a study of immune characterization of retroperitoneal liposarcoma. Via MiXCR, TCRdb re-called the PCR reads, giving one row per CDR3 protein. The sample holds about 10,000 distinct CDR3 sequences, roughly a quarter seen once. The CDR3 is 12 residues long. CDR1 is MNHNS, CDR2 SASEGT, per germline. The sequence was obtained from a male donor with retroperitoneal liposarcoma. The gene calls are TRBV6-1 and TRBJ2-1; TRBD2 is a possible D gene (6 bases). The DNA end is more similar to TRBJ2-7, so the J call may be wrong. Sequenced sample: blood. The CDR3 DNA follows: TGTGCCAGCAGTGCCGCGGGGTACGAGCAGTACGTC. Encoded protein: CASSAAGYEQYV.